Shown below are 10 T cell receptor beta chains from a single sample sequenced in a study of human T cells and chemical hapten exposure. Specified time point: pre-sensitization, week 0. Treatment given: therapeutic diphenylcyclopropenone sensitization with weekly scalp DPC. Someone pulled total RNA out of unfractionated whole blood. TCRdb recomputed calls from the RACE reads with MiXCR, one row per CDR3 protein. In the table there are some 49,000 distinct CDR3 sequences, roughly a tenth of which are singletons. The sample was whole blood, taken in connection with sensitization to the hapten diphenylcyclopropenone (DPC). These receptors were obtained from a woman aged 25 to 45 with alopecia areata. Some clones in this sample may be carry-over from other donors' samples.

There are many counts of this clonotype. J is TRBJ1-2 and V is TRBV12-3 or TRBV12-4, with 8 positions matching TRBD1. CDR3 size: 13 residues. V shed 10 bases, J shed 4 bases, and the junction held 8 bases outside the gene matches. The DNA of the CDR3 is TGTGCCACCAACAGGGGGTCCTCCTATGGCTACACCTTC. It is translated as CATNRGSSYGYTF.

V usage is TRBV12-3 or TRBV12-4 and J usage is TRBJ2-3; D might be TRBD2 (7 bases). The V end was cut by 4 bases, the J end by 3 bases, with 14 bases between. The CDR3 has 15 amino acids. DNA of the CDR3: TGTGCCAGCAGTTCCAACAGGGAGGGTACAGATACGCAGTATTTT. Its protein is CASSSNREGTDTQYF.

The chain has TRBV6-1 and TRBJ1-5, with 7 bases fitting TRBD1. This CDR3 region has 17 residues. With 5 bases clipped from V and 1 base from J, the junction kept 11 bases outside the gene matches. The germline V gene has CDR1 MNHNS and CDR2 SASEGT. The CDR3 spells CASSPGTVWGSNQPQHF. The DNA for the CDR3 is TGTGCCAGCAGTCCCGGGACAGTATGGGGAAGCAATCAGCCCCAGCATTTT.

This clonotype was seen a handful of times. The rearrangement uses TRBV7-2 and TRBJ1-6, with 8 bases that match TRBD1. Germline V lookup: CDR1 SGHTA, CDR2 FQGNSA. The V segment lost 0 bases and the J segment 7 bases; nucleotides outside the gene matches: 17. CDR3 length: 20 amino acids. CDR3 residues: CASSLAIGTGTPLSNSPLHF. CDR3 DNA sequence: TGTGCCAGCAGCTTAGCGATCGGGACAGGAACGCCTCTGAGCAATTCACCCCTCCACTTT. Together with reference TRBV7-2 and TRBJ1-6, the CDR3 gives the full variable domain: GAGVSQSPSNKVTEKGKDVELRCDPISGHTALYWYRQSLGQGLEFLIYFQGNSAPDKSGLPSDRFSAERTGGSVSTLTIQRTQQEDSAVYLCASSLAIGTGTPLSNSPLHFGNGTRLTVT.

CDR3 bases: TGTGCCAGCAGTCTACTAAGAGAAAACACTGAAGCTTTCTTT. Protein sequence: CASSLLRENTEAFF. This chain connects TRBV6-5 to TRBJ1-1, with D unresolved. V was shortened by 5 bases and J by 2 bases, with 12 bases between the two germline ends. Germline V gene sequence: CDR1 MNHEY, CDR2 SVGAGI. The CDR3 is 14 amino acids.

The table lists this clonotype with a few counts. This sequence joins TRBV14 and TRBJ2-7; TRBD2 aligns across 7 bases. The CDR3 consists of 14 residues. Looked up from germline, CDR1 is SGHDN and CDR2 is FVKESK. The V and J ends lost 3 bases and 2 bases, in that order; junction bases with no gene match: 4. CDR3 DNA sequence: TGTGCCAGCAGCCAGGGGACTATACCCTACGAGCAGTACTTC. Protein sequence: CASSQGTIPYEQYF.

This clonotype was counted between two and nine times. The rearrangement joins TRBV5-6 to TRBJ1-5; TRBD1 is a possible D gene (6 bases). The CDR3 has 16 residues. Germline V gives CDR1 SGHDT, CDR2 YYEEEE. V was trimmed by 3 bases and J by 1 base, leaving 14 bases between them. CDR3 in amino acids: CASSWGGGLSNQPQHF. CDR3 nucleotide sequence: TGTGCCAGCAGCTGGGGCGGGGGGCTGAGCAATCAGCCCCAGCATTTT.

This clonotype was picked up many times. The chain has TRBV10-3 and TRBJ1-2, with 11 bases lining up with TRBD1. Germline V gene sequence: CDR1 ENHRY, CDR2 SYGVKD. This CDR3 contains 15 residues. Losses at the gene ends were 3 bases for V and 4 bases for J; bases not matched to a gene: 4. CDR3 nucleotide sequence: TGTGCCATCAGTGACGTGGGACAGGGGGTCTATGGCTACACCTTC. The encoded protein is CAISDVGQGVYGYTF.

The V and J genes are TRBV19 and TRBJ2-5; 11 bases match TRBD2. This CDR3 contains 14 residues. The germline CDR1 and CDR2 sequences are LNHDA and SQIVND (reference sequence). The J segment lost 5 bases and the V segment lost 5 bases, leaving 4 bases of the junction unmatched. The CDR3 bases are TGTGCCAGTAGTCCAACTAGCGGGGGTGAGACCCAGTACTTC. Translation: CASSPTSGGETQYF.

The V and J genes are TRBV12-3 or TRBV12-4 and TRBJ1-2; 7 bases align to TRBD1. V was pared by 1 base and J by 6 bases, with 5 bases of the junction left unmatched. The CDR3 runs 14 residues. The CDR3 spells CASSLGQGKDGYTF. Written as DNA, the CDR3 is TGTGCCAGCAGTTTAGGACAGGGTAAAGATGGCTACACCTTC.